The clone carrying this T cell receptor (beta chain) occurred many times. The sample belongs to a study of T cells in Graves' hyperthyroidism and ophthalmopathy. Amplification targeted TCR beta CDR3 regions from RNA transcripts. An initial round of RT-PCR targeting the TCR CDR3 relied on the HTBI primer set. TCRdb reprocessed the multiplex PCR reads with MiXCR, giving one entry per CDR3 protein. The table shows around 250,000 distinct CDR3 sequences, with approximately 23% occurring only once. The CDR3 has 17 residues. V lost 5 bases, J lost 2 bases, and 14 bases stayed unmatched. Germline CDR1 reads MDHEN; CDR2 reads SYDVKM.

The chain employs TRBV28 and TRBJ2-5; 7 bases agree with TRBD2. The sequenced material came from blood. The clonotype originates from a woman aged 40 to 50 with Graves' ophthalmopathy. CDR3 coding DNA: TGTGCCAGCAGTCCTCCGGTGGAAGCGGGAAAACAAGAGACCCAGTACTTC. It is translated as CASSPPVEAGKQETQYF. Complete variable domain (other parts from reference TRBV28 and TRBJ2-5): DVKVTQSSRYLVKRTGEKVFLECVQDMDHENMFWYRQDPGLGLRLIYFSYDVKMKEKGDIPEGYSVSREKKERFSLILESASTNQTSMYLCASSPPVEAGKQETQYFGPGTRLLVL.